What follows are 10 T cell receptor beta chains derived from one specimen sequenced in a study of metastatic and nonmetastatic thyroid tumors. TCRdb re-clonotyped the PCR reads via MiXCR. This table holds more than 5,500 clones, about two fifths found once. Thyroid surgery was preceded by no treatment in any patient. The sequenced sample was tumor tissue. The receptors were gathered from a female donor with papillary thyroid cancer or a benign thyroid nodule (not recorded which). Some clones in this sample may be carry-over from other donors' samples.

The chain employs TRBV5-1 and TRBJ1-1, with D perhaps TRBD1 (6 bases). The germline V gene encodes CDR1 SGHRS and CDR2 YFSETQ. Deletions cut 5 bases from V and 5 bases from J, with 16 bases between. The CDR3 runs 14 residues. The chain's CDR3 is CASRSTGMGTEAFF. The CDR3 coding sequence is TGCGCCAGCAGGTCTACAGGGATGGGGACTGAAGCTTTCTTT.

This clone was counted a few times. This chain links TRBV6-5 with TRBJ2-7; 7 positions match TRBD1. CDR1 is MNHEY and CDR2 is SVGAGI in the germline V gene. V lost 5 bases and J lost 0; bases outside the gene matches: 4. The length of the CDR3 is 14 residues. CDR3: CASSTRTGSYEQYF. In nucleotides, the CDR3 is TGTGCCAGCAGTACTCGGACAGGCTCCTACGAGCAGTACTTC.

This chain joins TRBV20-1 and TRBJ2-7, with D perhaps TRBD2 (6 bases). This CDR3 has 15 amino acids. Trimming cost V 7 bases and J 0 bases, with 19 bases left between them. From germline, CDR1 is DFQATT and CDR2 SNEGSKA (reference sequence). Here the CDR3 reads CSGIIPGLSSYEQYF. The DNA of the CDR3 is TGCAGTGGGATAATCCCGGGACTCAGCTCCTACGAGCAGTACTTC.

Turning to this clone: At one end, the junction sequence differs from germline, possibly due to a read error. The chain couples TRBV27 to TRBJ1-6; D perhaps matches TRBD1 (5 bases). The CDR3 length is 15 residues. The germline gives CDR1 MNHEY, CDR2 SMNVEV (reference sequence). CDR3 bases: TGTGCCAGCACTTTTTCAGGGACGTTGAATTCTCCCCTCCACTTT. Amino acid sequence: CASTFSGTLNSPLHF.

This clone was seen a handful of times. The V call is TRBV28, the J call TRBJ2-5, with TRBD2 identical over 7 bases. The CDR3 consists of 13 residues. The ends lost 3 bases at V and 5 bases at J; junction bases unmatched: 3. CDR1 and CDR2 from the germline V gene are MDHEN and SYDVKM. The CDR3 region is CASSFSLAETQYF. As DNA, the CDR3 is TGTGCCAGCAGTTTTTCACTAGCGGAGACCCAGTACTTC.

This clone turned up a few times. The CDR3 loop is CASSSEGFGNQPQHF. DNA for the CDR3: TGTGCCAGCAGTTCCGAAGGGTTCGGCAATCAGCCCCAGCATTTT. The genes are TRBV28 and TRBJ1-5; D gene unclear. The ends were cut back, 4 bases at V and 2 bases at J, with 12 bases in the middle. The CDR3 runs 15 residues. Germline CDR1 reads MDHEN; CDR2 reads SYDVKM. The full variable domain, rest sourced from reference TRBV28 and TRBJ1-5, is DVKVTQSSRYLVKRTGEKVFLECVQDMDHENMFWYRQDPGLGLRLIYFSYDVKMKEKGDIPEGYSVSREKKERFSLILESASTNQTSMYLCASSSEGFGNQPQHFGDGTRLSIL.

The CDR3, as DNA: TGTGCCAGCAGTTACGGACAGGCGGACAATGAGCAGTTCTTC. It translates to CASSYGQADNEQFF. V is TRBV6-6 and J is TRBJ2-1; TRBD1 matches 7 bases. Germline V gene data show CDR1 as MNHNY and CDR2 as SVGAGI (reference sequence). The CDR3 is 14 amino acids. The junction had 3 bases not matched to a gene; V was cut back by 2 bases and J by 5 bases.

This clone is labeled as medium-sized. This sequence joins TRBV2 and TRBJ2-1; TRBD2 aligns across 7 bases. CDR3 length: 13 amino acids. V was pared by 10 bases and J by 9 bases, with 12 bases of the junction left unmatched. The germline V gene encodes CDR1 SNHLY and CDR2 FYNNEI. CDR3 coding DNA: TGTGCCACCTCATATGGGGCTAGCGGTGAGCAGTTCTTC. Encoded protein: CATSYGASGEQFF.

In this sample, this clone turned up once. This rearrangement joins TRBV18 to TRBJ1-5; 9 bases are a match to TRBD1. This CDR3 is 14 amino acids long. J was trimmed by 7 bases and V by 3 bases; bases with no gene match: 4. Germline assignment: CDR1 KGHSH and CDR2 LQKENI. The CDR3 here is CASSPTGGEQPQHF. Written as DNA, the CDR3 is TGTGCCAGCTCACCTACAGGGGGCGAGCAGCCCCAGCATTTT.

The genes are TRBV5-1 and TRBJ2-7; possible D gene TRBD1, 6 bases. V dropped 2 bases and J dropped 6 bases, with 9 bases sitting between them. This CDR3 contains 12 residues. Germline V gene sequence: CDR1 SGHRS, CDR2 YFSETQ. The CDR3 loop is CASSLQGSEQYF. In DNA form, the CDR3 reads TGCGCCAGCAGCTTACAGGGATCCGAGCAGTACTTC. Complete variable domain (other parts from reference TRBV5-1 and TRBJ2-7): KAGVTQTPRYLIKTRGQQVTLSCSPISGHRSVSWYQQTPGQGLQFLFEYFSETQRNKGNFPGRFSGRQFSNSRSEMNVSTLELGDSALYLCASSLQGSEQYFGPGTRLTVT.